This T cell receptor beta chain is drawn from a study of OX40 agonist ivuxolimab in advanced cancers. Study overall: Partial responses were achieved by three patients, one with hepatocellular carcinoma and two with cutaneous melanoma.

The data were produced by immunoSEQ multiplex PCR, yet TCRdb's version contains in-frame clones alone and is incomplete. This sample has roughly 90,000 clones, with approximately 90% found just once. The V end lost 2 bases, the J end lost 2 bases, and 13 bases lay between the germline ends. CDR1 and CDR2 from the germline V gene are SGHTA and FQGTGA. The CDR3 is 15 residues long. The chain employs TRBV7-3 and TRBJ2-7, with D possibly being TRBD2 (6 bases). This receptor was obtained from an adult with an advanced solid tumor such as melanoma, head and neck, liver or kidney cancer. This specimen was CD4+ or CD8+ T cells sorted from blood, taken in a trial of the OX40 agonist ivuxolimab. The CDR3 DNA reads as TGTGCCAGCAGCTTATCGGGGGTCCGTACCTACGAGCAGTACTTC. Its translation: CASSLSGVRTYEQYF.